This T cell receptor beta chain was found in a study of blood T cell repertoires in COVID-19. Assay used: immunoSEQ multiplex PCR; TCRdb lists only in-frame clones, some missing. The sample shows fewer than 75,000 clones, roughly 88% of them seen only once. This CDR3 has 15 amino acids. The germline V gene encodes CDR1 SEHNR and CDR2 FQNEAQ (reference sequence). Trimming cost V 5 bases and J 4 bases; bases outside gene matches: 5. The TCR was taken from a man in his 70s with acute or convalescent COVID-19. Sample: peripheral blood. The chain combines TRBV7-9 with TRBJ2-3; TRBD2 matches at 11 bases. The CDR3, as DNA: TGTGCCAGCAGCATATCTAGCGGGGGGCCAGATACGCAGTATTTT. This sequence encodes CASSISSGGPDTQYF.